The 17 T cell receptor beta chains in this list originate from one sample, sequenced in a study of immune evolution from preneoplasia to lung adenocarcinoma. Using immunoSEQ multiplex PCR, the repertoire was profiled, and TCRdb retains in-frame clones only, with some absent. The repertoire consists of about 10,000 clones, with about four fifths occurring once and the leading ten covering about 5%. Sequences were obtained from FFPE minimally invasive lung adenocarcinoma tissue. The receptors were sampled from a person between 65 and 80 years old with lung adenocarcinoma. Some clones in this sample may be carry-over from other donors' samples.

This chain connects TRBV30 to TRBJ2-3; the match to TRBD1 covers 7 bases. This CDR3 contains 14 residues. The ends lost 8 bases at V and 2 bases at J; junction bases unmatched: 10. CDR1 and CDR2 (germline): GTSNPN, SVGIG (reference sequence). The CDR3 protein is CALYYRGNTDTQYF. DNA of the CDR3: TGTGCCCTCTATTACAGGGGAAACACAGATACGCAGTATTTT.

The chain links TRBV7-9 to TRBJ1-1; 10 bases map to TRBD1. The V gene's germline CDR1 is SEHNR and CDR2 FQNEAQ (reference sequence). This CDR3 is built from 16 residues. J gave up 7 bases and V 1 base, and 9 bases lay outside the gene matches. The CDR3 DNA reads TGTGCCAGCAGCTTAGACGGGACAGGGGCCTTTCATGAAGCTTTCTTT. This translates into CASSLDGTGAFHEAFF.

The chain employs TRBV5-4 and TRBJ1-6; D is unclear. Trimming left V 4 bases short and J 13 bases short, with 21 bases between. Germline CDR1 and CDR2: SGHNT and YYREEE (reference sequence). The CDR3 covers 15 residues. CDR3 nucleotides: TGTGCCAGCAGCCCCGGTGGAGGAGCCGCGGGGCCCCTCCACTTT. This gives the protein CASSPGGGAAGPLHF.

This chain uses TRBV27 with TRBJ1-1; the D gene is possibly TRBD1 (6 bases). V was clipped by 5 bases and J by 1 base, with 14 bases between them. CDR3 size: 15 residues. From germline, CDR1 is MNHEY and CDR2 SMNVEV (reference sequence). The CDR3 sequence: CASSPGQFSNTEAFF. As DNA, the CDR3 is TGTGCCAGCAGTCCTGGACAGTTTTCGAACACTGAAGCTTTCTTT.

V and J are TRBV11-1 and TRBJ1-4; 7 positions agree with TRBD1. Trimming removed 5 bases from V and 0 bases from J; junction bases left unmatched: 3. The germline V gene has CDR1 SGHAT and CDR2 FQDESV (reference sequence). The CDR3 loop spans 15 amino acids. In nucleotides, the CDR3 is TGTGCCAGCAGCCCGGGGACAGCAACTAATGAAAAACTGTTTTTT. Amino acids: CASSPGTATNEKLFF.

This clone is a singleton in its sample. This chain joins TRBV7-9 and TRBJ2-5; 7 bases line up with TRBD1. The CDR3 totals 14 residues. Per the germline V gene, CDR1 is SEHNR and CDR2 is FQNEAQ (reference sequence). Trimming cost V 7 bases and J 3 bases; bases outside gene matches: 8. The CDR3 protein is CASTTLDREETQYF. The DNA for the CDR3 is TGTGCCAGCACTACCCTAGACAGGGAAGAGACCCAGTACTTC.

The chain is built from TRBV28 and TRBJ2-5; TRBD1 matches 8 bases. V lost 4 bases and J lost 2; bases outside the gene matches: 6. CDR1 is MDHEN, CDR2 SYDVKM, per germline. The CDR3 extends over 15 amino acids. The CDR3 is CASSSRGQGQETQYF. CDR3 DNA: TGTGCCAGCAGTTCCCGCGGACAGGGACAAGAGACCCAGTACTTC.

The chain is built from TRBV19 and TRBJ2-1; perhaps TRBD2 as D (6 bases). The CDR3 length is 13 residues. CDR1 is LNHDA and CDR2 is SQIVND in the germline V gene (reference sequence). V lost 5 bases to trimming and J lost 5 bases, with 10 bases between them. In DNA, the CDR3 is TGTGCCAGTAGTTACGGGGGAGACAATGAGCAGTTCTTC. Amino acid sequence: CASSYGGDNEQFF.

The chain couples TRBV7-9 to TRBJ2-2, with 7 positions matching TRBD1. The CDR3 is 14 amino acids. The J segment lost 6 bases and the V segment lost 5 bases, leaving 6 bases of the junction unmatched. CDR1 SEHNR and CDR2 FQNEAQ come from the germline V gene (reference sequence). Written as DNA, the CDR3 is TGTGCCAGCAGCCAACAGACAGGGTCCGGGGAGCTGTTTTTT. Translating it yields CASSQQTGSGELFF.

The chain employs TRBV18 and TRBJ2-2; no clear D gene. Trimming pared 3 bases from V and 5 bases from J, leaving 7 bases between. Germline V gene sequence: CDR1 KGHSH, CDR2 LQKENI. The CDR3 has 13 residues. CDR3 in DNA: TGTGCCAGCTCACCTATCACTACCGGGGAGCTGTTTTTT. It translates to CASSPITTGELFF. The whole variable domain, remainder taken from reference TRBV18 and TRBJ2-2, is NAGVMQNPRHLVRRRGQEARLRCSPMKGHSHVYWYRQLPEEGLKFMVYLQKENIIDESGMPKERFSAEFPKEGPSILRIQQVVRGDSAAYFCASSPITTGELFFGEGSRLTVL.

The rearrangement joins TRBV6-1 to TRBJ1-5, with a tentative D call TRBD1 (6 bases). Per the germline V gene, CDR1 is MNHNS and CDR2 is SASEGT. The CDR3 extends over 11 amino acids. Trimming removed 4 bases from V and 11 bases from J, with 9 bases in between. CDR3: CASSVQGSQHF. Here the CDR3 DNA reads TGTGCCAGCAGTGTCCAGGGGTCCCAGCATTTT.

This chain connects TRBV28 to TRBJ1-5; possible D gene TRBD1, 6 bases. Trimming cost V 7 bases and J 4 bases, with 14 bases left between them. This CDR3 is 14 amino acids long. The germline V gene has CDR1 MDHEN and CDR2 SYDVKM. CDR3 amino acids: CASNWGAVNQPQHF. CDR3 in DNA: TGTGCCAGCAATTGGGGGGCCGTTAATCAGCCCCAGCATTTT.

V usage is TRBV5-1 and J usage is TRBJ1-3; 9 bases match TRBD1. Germline lookup yields CDR1 SGHRS and CDR2 YFSETQ. Germline trimming cut 5 bases from V and 4 bases from J; bases unmatched to any gene: 1. This CDR3 comprises 13 residues. The CDR3 is CASRTGGGNTIYF. CDR3 sequence (DNA): TGCGCCAGCAGGACAGGGGGAGGAAACACCATATATTTT.

V is TRBV9 and J is TRBJ1-2; D unresolved. V dropped 6 bases and J dropped 4 bases, with 13 bases sitting between them. CDR3 length: 13 amino acids. Germline CDR1 is SGDLS and CDR2 is YYNGEE. For the CDR3, the DNA is TGTGCCAGCACCCCCGGGGTCGCCTATGGCTACACCTTC. Encoded protein: CASTPGVAYGYTF.

This chain joins TRBV7-2 and TRBJ2-7; TRBD2 aligns across 10 bases. Germline CDR1 reads SGHTA; CDR2 reads FQGNSA. The junction had 6 bases not matched to a gene; V was cut back by 4 bases and J by 6 bases. The CDR3 contains 14 residues. The CDR3 sequence: CASSSSSGSGEQYF. CDR3 nucleotide sequence: TGTGCCAGCAGCTCCTCTAGCGGGAGCGGCGAGCAGTACTTC.

This rearrangement joins TRBV11-2 to TRBJ2-5; D is ambiguous. The CDR3 has 12 residues. V was shortened by 3 bases and J by 2 bases, with 4 bases between the two germline ends. From germline, CDR1 is SGHAT and CDR2 FQNNGV. The CDR3 loop reads CASSLNQETQYF. As DNA, the CDR3 is TGTGCCAGCAGCTTGAATCAAGAGACCCAGTACTTC.

The chain uses TRBV14 and TRBJ2-3; D unclear. Germline CDR1 SGHDN, CDR2 FVKESK. The V end was cut by 1 base, the J end by 10 bases, with 6 bases between. The length of the CDR3 is 11 residues. Written as DNA, the CDR3 is TGTGCCAGCAGCCAAGGGACCTCGCAGTATTTT. This gives the protein CASSQGTSQYF.